This T cell receptor beta chain was obtained from a study of cytomegalovirus exposure and HLA in healthy donors. Use of 60 Vbeta and 13 Jbeta primers characterized the PCR. Using immunoSEQ multiplex PCR, the repertoire was profiled, and TCRdb retains in-frame clones only, with some absent. The sample records 150,000 to 200,000 clones, around 80% being singletons. The germline V and J ends were trimmed by 8 bases and 3 bases, with 11 bases remaining between them. Germline CDR1 and CDR2: LNHDA and SQIVND (reference sequence). The CDR3 is made up of 13 amino acids. Sequenced material: PBMCs. The receptor's source is a girl aged 5-17 years in good health and CMV-seropositive. The V and J genes are TRBV19 and TRBJ1-5; tentatively, D is TRBD1 (5 bases). CDR3 region: CASRRQINQPQHF. The CDR3 DNA reads TGTGCCAGTCGTAGACAGATCAATCAGCCCCAGCATTTT.